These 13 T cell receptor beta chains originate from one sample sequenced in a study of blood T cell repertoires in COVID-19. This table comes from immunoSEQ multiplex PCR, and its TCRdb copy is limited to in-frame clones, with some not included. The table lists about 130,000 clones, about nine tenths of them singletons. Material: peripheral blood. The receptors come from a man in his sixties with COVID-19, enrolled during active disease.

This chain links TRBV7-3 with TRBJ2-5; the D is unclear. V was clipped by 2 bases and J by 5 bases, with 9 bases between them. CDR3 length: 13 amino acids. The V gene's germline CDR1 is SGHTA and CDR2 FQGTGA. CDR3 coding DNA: TGTGCCAGCAGCTTAGAAACCCAGGAGACCCAGTACTTC. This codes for CASSLETQETQYF.

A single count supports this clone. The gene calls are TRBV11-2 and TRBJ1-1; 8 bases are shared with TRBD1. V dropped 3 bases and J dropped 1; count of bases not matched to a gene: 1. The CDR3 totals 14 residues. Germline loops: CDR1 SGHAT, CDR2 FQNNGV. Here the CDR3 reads CASSFGTGNTEAFF. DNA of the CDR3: TGTGCCAGCAGCTTTGGGACAGGGAACACTGAAGCTTTCTTT. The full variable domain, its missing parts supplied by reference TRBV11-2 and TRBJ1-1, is EAGVAQSPRYKIIEKRQSVAFWCNPISGHATLYWYQQILGQGPKLLIQFQNNGVVDDSQLPKDRFSAERLKGVDSTLKIQPAKLEDSAVYLCASSFGTGNTEAFFGQGTRLTVV.

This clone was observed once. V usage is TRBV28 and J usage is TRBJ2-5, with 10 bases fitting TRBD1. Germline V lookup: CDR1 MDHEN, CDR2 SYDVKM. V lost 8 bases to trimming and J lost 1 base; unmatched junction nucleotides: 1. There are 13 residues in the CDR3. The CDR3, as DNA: TGTGCCAGCTGGACAGGGGGCCAAGAGACCCAGTACTTC. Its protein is CASWTGGQETQYF.

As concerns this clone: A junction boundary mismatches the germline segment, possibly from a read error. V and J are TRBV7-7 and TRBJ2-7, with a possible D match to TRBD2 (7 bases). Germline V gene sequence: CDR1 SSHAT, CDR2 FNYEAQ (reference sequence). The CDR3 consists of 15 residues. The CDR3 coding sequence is TGTGCTAGCAGCTTCGGGGCAGGGGAGGGCTACGAGCAGTACTTC. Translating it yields CASSFGAGEGYEQYF. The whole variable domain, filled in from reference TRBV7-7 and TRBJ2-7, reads GAGVSQSPRYKVTKRGQDVTLRCDPISSHATLYWYQQALGQGPEFLTYFNYEAQPDKSGLPSDRFSAERPEGSISTLTIQRTEQRDSAMYRCASSFGAGEGYEQYFGPGTRLTVT.

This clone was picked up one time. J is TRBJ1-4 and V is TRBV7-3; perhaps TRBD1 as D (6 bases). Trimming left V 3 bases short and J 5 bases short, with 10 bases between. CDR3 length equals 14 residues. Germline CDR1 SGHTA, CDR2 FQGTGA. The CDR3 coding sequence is TGTGCCAGCAGCTTGGGGCAGGGGAATGAAAAACTGTTTTTT. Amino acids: CASSLGQGNEKLFF.

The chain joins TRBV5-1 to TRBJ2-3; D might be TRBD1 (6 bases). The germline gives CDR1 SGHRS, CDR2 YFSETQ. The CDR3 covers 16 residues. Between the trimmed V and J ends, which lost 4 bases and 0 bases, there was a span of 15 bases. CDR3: CASSPGTSASTDTQYF. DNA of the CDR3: TGCGCCAGCAGCCCTGGGACATCTGCTAGCACAGATACGCAGTATTTT.

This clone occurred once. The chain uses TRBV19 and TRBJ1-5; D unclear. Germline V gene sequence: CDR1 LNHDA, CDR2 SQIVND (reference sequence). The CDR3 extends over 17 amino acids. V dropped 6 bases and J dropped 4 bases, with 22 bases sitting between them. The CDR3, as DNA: TGTGCCAGTAGCACCCCTCGGGAATTCCGTAAAAATCAGCCCCAGCATTTT. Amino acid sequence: CASSTPREFRKNQPQHF. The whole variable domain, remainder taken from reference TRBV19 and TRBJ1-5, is DGGITQSPKYLFRKEGQNVTLSCEQNLNHDAMYWYRQDPGQGLRLIYYSQIVNDFQKGDIAEGYSVSREKKESFPLTVTSAQKNPTAFYLCASSTPREFRKNQPQHFGDGTRLSIL.

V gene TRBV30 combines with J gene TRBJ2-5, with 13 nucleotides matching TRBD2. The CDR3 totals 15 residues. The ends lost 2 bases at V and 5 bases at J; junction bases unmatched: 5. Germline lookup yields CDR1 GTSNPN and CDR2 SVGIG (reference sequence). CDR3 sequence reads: CAWSTSGRGRETQYF. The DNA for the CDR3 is TGTGCCTGGAGTACTAGCGGGAGGGGGAGGGAGACCCAGTACTTC.

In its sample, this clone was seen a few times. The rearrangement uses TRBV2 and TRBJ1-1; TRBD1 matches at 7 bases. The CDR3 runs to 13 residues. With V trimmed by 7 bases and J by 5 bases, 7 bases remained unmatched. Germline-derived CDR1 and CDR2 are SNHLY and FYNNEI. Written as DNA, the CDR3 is TGTGCCAGCAACCTCGAGGGGGCTACTGAAGCTTTCTTT. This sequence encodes CASNLEGATEAFF.

CDR3 DNA: TGTGCCAGCAGTAGACAGGGTTCCGAGCAGTACTTC. Translation gives CASSRQGSEQYF. The gene calls are TRBV6-5 and TRBJ2-7; 7 bases are a match to TRBD1. The CDR3 runs to 12 residues. V was pared by 5 bases and J by 6 bases, with 4 bases of the junction left unmatched. In germline, CDR1 is MNHEY, CDR2 SVGAGI.

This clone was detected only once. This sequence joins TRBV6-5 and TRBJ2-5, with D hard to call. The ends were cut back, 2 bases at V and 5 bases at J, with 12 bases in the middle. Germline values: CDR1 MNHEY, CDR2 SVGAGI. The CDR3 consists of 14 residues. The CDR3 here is CASSYERRRETQYF. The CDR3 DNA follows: TGTGCCAGCAGTTACGAACGGAGACGGGAGACCCAGTACTTC.

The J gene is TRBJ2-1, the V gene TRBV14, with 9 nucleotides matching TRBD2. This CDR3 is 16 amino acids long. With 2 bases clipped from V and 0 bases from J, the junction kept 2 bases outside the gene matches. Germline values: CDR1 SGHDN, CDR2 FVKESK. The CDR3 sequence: CASSQLAGSSYNEQFF. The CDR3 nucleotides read TGTGCCAGCAGCCAACTAGCGGGAAGCTCCTACAATGAGCAGTTCTTC. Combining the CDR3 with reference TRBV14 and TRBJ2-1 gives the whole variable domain EAGVTQFPSHSVIEKGQTVTLRCDPISGHDNLYWYRRVMGKEIKFLLHFVKESKQDESGMPNNRFLAERTGGTYSTLKVQPAELEDSGVYFCASSQLAGSSYNEQFFGPGTRLTVL.

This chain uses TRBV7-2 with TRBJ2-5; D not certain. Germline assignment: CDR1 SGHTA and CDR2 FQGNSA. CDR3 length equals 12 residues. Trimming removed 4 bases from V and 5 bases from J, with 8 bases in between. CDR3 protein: CASSSPGETQYF. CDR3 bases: TGTGCCAGCAGCTCCCCCGGGGAGACCCAGTACTTC.